The rows below give T cell receptor beta chains drawn from one sample of a study of blood T cell repertoires in COVID-19. The table came from immunoSEQ multiplex PCR; TCRdb's copy has only in-frame clones and leaves some out. This sample yields roughly 120,000 clones, of which less than 85% are seen a single time; 0.75% to 0.9% belongs to the top ten. The sequenced sample consisted of peripheral blood. These TCRs come from a human donor with acute or convalescent COVID-19. The donor label of this sample is uncertain. CDR3s include the opening cysteine and the closing phenylalanine or tryptophan. Each record gives: clone size, V gene, J gene, D gene, CDR3 protein, CDR3 DNA. The D gene is left open where the match is weak. Expanded clones are given a class, and other clones once, few, many or no size at all.

>NA|TRBV18|TRBJ2-6|TRBD1
CASSSKGAEASGANVLTF
TGTGCCAGCTCATCAAAGGGGGCGGAGGCCTCTGGGGCCAACGTCCTGACTTTC
>NA|TRBV12-2|TRBJ1-6|NA
CASRRTGDNSPLHF
TGTGCAAGTCGCCGGACAGGGGATAATTCACCCCTCCACTTT
>NA|TRBV10-3|TRBJ1-1|NA
CATQGANKNTEAFF
TGTGCCACCCAAGGGGCTAATAAGAACACTGAAGCTTTCTTT
>NA|TRBV6-5|TRBJ2-2|NA
CASRLSSDTGELFF
TGTGCCAGCAGGCTTTCTAGCGATACCGGGGAGCTGTTTTTT
>NA|TRBV28|TRBJ1-1|TRBD1
CASRPMTGGGNTEAFF
TGTGCCAGCAGGCCTATGACAGGGGGTGGGAACACTGAAGCTTTCTTT
>few|TRBV25-1|TRBJ2-5|NA
CASSLPQGSTLQETQYF
TGTGCCAGCAGCCTCCCTCAGGGGTCCACATTACAAGAGACCCAGTACTTC
>few|TRBV7-8|TRBJ1-2|NA
CASSPRPGINYGYTF
TGTGCCAGCAGCCCCAGGCCGGGGATCAACTATGGCTACACCTTC
>NA|TRBV11-2|TRBJ1-1|NA
CASSQYGEYNTEAFF
TGTGCCAGCAGCCAATACGGAGAATATAACACTGAAGCTTTCTTT
>NA|TRBV5-1|TRBJ2-3|TRBD2
CASSPGKGTSGGMEYF
TGCGCCAGCAGCCCCGGCAAGGGTACTAGCGGGGGGATGGAGTATTTT
>once|TRBV5-1|TRBJ1-1|NA
CASSPRENTEAFF
TGCGCCAGCAGCCCACGAGAGAACACTGAAGCTTTCTTT
>NA|TRBV7-2|TRBJ2-1|TRBD1
CASSLGDSYYNEQFF
TGTGCCAGCAGCTTAGGGGACAGTTACTACAATGAGCAGTTCTTC
>NA|TRBV30|TRBJ2-7|NA
CAWSSDTNSYEQYF
TGTGCCTGGAGTTCGGACACTAACTCCTACGAGCAGTACTTC
>few|TRBV6-6|TRBJ1-3|TRBD1
CASRWDSSGNTIYF
TGTGCCAGCAGATGGGACAGCTCTGGAAACACCATATATTTT
>NA|TRBV5-1|TRBJ2-2|TRBD1
CASSLPPGQGHGRELFF
TGCGCCAGCAGCTTACCCCCGGGACAGGGTCATGGCAGGGAGCTGTTTTTT
>few|TRBV7-6|TRBJ2-7|TRBD1
CASSLAGTAFTYEQYF
TGTGCCAGCAGCTTAGCCGGGACAGCTTTTACCTACGAGCAGTACTTC
>NA|TRBV3-1/TRBV3-2|TRBJ1-1|TRBD1
CASTLGGRGEAFF
TGTGCCAGCACCTTAGGGGGCCGGGGTGAAGCTTTCTTT
>NA|TRBV19|TRBJ1-1|NA
CASSMYRVTEAFF
TGTGCCAGTAGTATGTACAGGGTTACTGAAGCTTTCTTT
>NA|TRBV2|TRBJ1-2|TRBD1
CASRTNPSGQGNYGYTF
TGTGCCAGCAGAACAAACCCCTCAGGACAGGGGAACTATGGCTACACCTTC
>NA|TRBV11-2|TRBJ2-1|TRBD1
CASSFRGNEQFF
TGTGCCAGCAGCTTCAGGGGGAATGAGCAGTTCTTC
>few|TRBV6-1|TRBJ2-1|NA
CASSEGTGEQFF
TGTGCCAGCAGTGAAGGAACAGGTGAGCAGTTCTTC
>NA|TRBV30|TRBJ1-1|NA
CAWSPGGGALYTEAFF
TGTGCCTGGAGCCCCGGTGGGGGGGCCCTATACACTGAAGCTTTCTTT
>NA|TRBV5-6|TRBJ2-5|TRBD2
CASSLLAFQETQYF
TGTGCCAGCAGCCTACTAGCGTTCCAAGAGACCCAGTACTTC
>NA|TRBV6-4|TRBJ1-4|TRBD1
CASSDSRDRGRRTNEKLFF
TGTGCCAGCAGTGACAGCCGGGACAGGGGGAGGAGAACTAATGAAAAACTGTTTTTT
>NA|TRBV6-5|TRBJ1-5|NA
CASSPHSNQPQHF
TGTGCCAGCAGCCCCCATAGCAATCAGCCCCAGCATTTT
>NA|TRBV7-3|TRBJ2-1|NA
CASSPQGYNEQFF
TGTGCCAGCAGCCCTCAGGGCTACAATGAGCAGTTCTTC
>NA|TRBV3-1/TRBV3-2|TRBJ1-2|NA
CASSVRGSYTF
TGTGCCAGCAGCGTCAGGGGTAGCTACACCTTC
>NA|TRBV24-1|TRBJ2-5|NA
CATSELETQYF
TGTGCCACCAGTGAACTGGAGACCCAGTACTTC
>NA|TRBV27|TRBJ2-5|NA
CASSSRSSKETQYF
TGTGCCAGCAGTTCTCGAAGCTCAAAAGAGACCCAGTACTTC
>NA|TRBV7-9|TRBJ1-2|NA
CASSLDRGMSGYTF
TGTGCCAGCAGCTTAGATCGGGGAATGAGCGGCTACACCTTC